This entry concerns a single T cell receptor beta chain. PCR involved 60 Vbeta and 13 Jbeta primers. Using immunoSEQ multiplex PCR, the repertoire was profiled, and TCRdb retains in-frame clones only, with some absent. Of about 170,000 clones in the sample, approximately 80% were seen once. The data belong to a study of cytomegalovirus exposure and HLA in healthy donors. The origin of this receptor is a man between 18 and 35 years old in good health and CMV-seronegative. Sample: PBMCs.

CDR3 coding DNA: TGTGCCAGCAGCTTTGGGGGGACCTACGAGCAGTACTTC. The encoded protein is CASSFGGTYEQYF. The genes are TRBV13 and TRBJ2-7; the D gene is possibly TRBD2 (6 bases). The CDR3 consists of 13 residues. The germline V and J ends were trimmed by 3 bases and 2 bases, with 8 bases remaining between them. Germline V gives CDR1 PRHDT, CDR2 FYEKMQ (reference sequence). Full variable domain (remainder filled in from reference TRBV13 and TRBJ2-7): AAGVIQSPRHLIKEKRETATLKCYPIPRHDTVYWYQQGPGQDPQFLISFYEKMQSDKGSIPDRFSAQQFSDYHSELNMSSLELGDSALYFCASSFGGTYEQYFGPGTRLTVT.